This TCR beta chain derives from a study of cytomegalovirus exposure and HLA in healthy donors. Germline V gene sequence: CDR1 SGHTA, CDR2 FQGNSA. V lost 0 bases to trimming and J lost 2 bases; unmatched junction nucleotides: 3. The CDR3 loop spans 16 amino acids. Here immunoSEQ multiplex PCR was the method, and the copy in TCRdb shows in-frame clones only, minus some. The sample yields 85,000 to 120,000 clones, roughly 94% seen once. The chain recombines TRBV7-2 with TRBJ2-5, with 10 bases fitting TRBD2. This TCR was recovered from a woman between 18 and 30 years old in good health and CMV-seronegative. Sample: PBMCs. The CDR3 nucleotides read TGTGCCAGCAGCTTAGCTCTAGCGGGGGCACAAGAGACCCAGTACTTC. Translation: CASSLALAGAQETQYF.